This entry lists 8 T cell receptor beta chains sequenced from one sample in a study of radiotherapy plus CTLA-4 blockade in lung cancer. TCRdb's table, derived via immunoSEQ multiplex PCR, lists solely in-frame clones and lacks some. This table has 48,000 or so clones, roughly 81% appearing once. Sequences were derived from peripheral blood, sampled from a patient treated with radiotherapy plus ipilimumab. These receptor sequences come from a human donor with non-small cell lung cancer whose response to radiotherapy plus ipilimumab could not be evaluated.

The chain couples TRBV7-9 to TRBJ2-7; the match to TRBD2 covers 9 bases. Germline CDR1 reads SEHNR; CDR2 reads FQNEAQ (reference sequence). With V trimmed by 5 bases and J by 7 bases, 21 bases remained unmatched. The CDR3 runs to 18 residues. CDR3 sequence (DNA): TGTGCCAGCAGCCCATCCTTCCTTAGCGGGAGTTTTCTGGAAGAGCAGTACTTC. It specifies CASSPSFLSGSFLEEQYF.

This chain connects TRBV5-1 to TRBJ2-5, with TRBD2 matching 16 bases. The last part of the DNA fits TRBJ2-7 better; the J call may be wrong. This CDR3 comprises 17 residues. Germline V gene sequence: CDR1 SGHRS, CDR2 YFSETQ. CDR3 bases: TGCGCCAGCAGCGTCGGGACTAGCGGGAGGGCTTCCTACGAGCAGTACTTC. Protein sequence: CASSVGTSGRASYEQYF.

J is TRBJ1-1 and V is TRBV11-2; possible D gene TRBD1, 6 bases. The CDR3 spans 15 residues. Trimming removed 1 base at V and 5 bases at J, with 14 bases between. Germline loops: CDR1 SGHAT, CDR2 FQNNGV. Here the CDR3 reads CASSLAGGARTEAFF. CDR3 in DNA: TGTGCCAGCAGCTTAGCGGGGGGGGCCAGGACTGAAGCTTTCTTT.

The rearrangement links TRBV5-5 to TRBJ2-7; possible D gene TRBD1, 6 bases. V was pared by 4 bases and J by 1 base, with 18 bases between. The CDR3 consists of 16 residues. Germline CDR1 SGHKS, CDR2 YYEKEE (reference sequence). The CDR3 loop is CASSADAGTSSYEQYF. The DNA of the CDR3 is TGTGCCAGCAGCGCGGATGCTGGGACATCATCCTACGAGCAGTACTTC.

The V call is TRBV7-2, the J call TRBJ1-1; no clear D. CDR3 length: 15 amino acids. From germline, CDR1 is SGHTA and CDR2 FQGNSA. Deletions cut 5 bases from V and 5 bases from J, with 18 bases between. The CDR3 coding sequence is TGTGCCAGCAGCCTCACCCTACAGACGGGGACTGAAGCTTTCTTT. Protein: CASSLTLQTGTEAFF.

This chain links TRBV6-6 with TRBJ2-1, with TRBD2 as a possible D gene (6 bases). The CDR3 covers 13 residues. Trimming stripped 3 bases from V and 8 bases from J, with 11 bases between. CDR1 is MNHNY, CDR2 SVGAGI, per germline (reference sequence). The CDR3 region is CASSYRLEDEQFF. The DNA for the CDR3 is TGTGCCAGCAGTTATAGACTAGAGGATGAGCAGTTCTTC.

The chain recombines TRBV19 with TRBJ2-3; 14 bases match TRBD2. CDR1 and CDR2 (germline): LNHDA, SQIVND (reference sequence). CDR3 length: 15 amino acids. Germline trimming cut 6 bases from V and 5 bases from J; bases unmatched to any gene: 4. This CDR3 reads CASRTSGRDEDTQYF. CDR3 DNA sequence: TGTGCCAGTAGGACTAGCGGGAGGGATGAAGATACGCAGTATTTT.

In its sample, this clone was seen once. V and J are TRBV27 and TRBJ2-5; 7 bases are a match to TRBD1. The germline V gene has CDR1 MNHEY and CDR2 SMNVEV (reference sequence). V was pared by 6 bases and J by 3 bases, with 7 bases of the junction left unmatched. This CDR3 spans 14 amino acids. The CDR3 region has the DNA TGTGCCAGCAGATCACGACAGGGTAAAGAGACCCAGTACTTC. Translating it yields CASRSRQGKETQYF.